Below, 30 T cell receptor beta chains from the same sample are listed, as sequenced in a study of control samples from healthy donors and cancer patients. Profiled with immunoSEQ multiplex PCR; TCRdb holds only in-frame clones, not every one. The top ten hold roughly 8.4% of the sample, which has 150,000 or so clones, around 96% seen once. Input material: blood. The receptors come from a woman aged 40 to 50 in good health.

The V and J genes are TRBV19 and TRBJ1-4; 7 nucleotides match TRBD1. In germline, CDR1 is LNHDA, CDR2 SQIVND (reference sequence). Unmatched junction bases numbered 4, after V lost 4 bases and J lost 8 bases. The CDR3 is made up of 13 amino acids. For the CDR3, the DNA is TGTGCCAGTAGTAAAACAGGGGAGGAAAAACTGTTTTTT. It encodes CASSKTGEEKLFF.

The chain is built from TRBV5-4 and TRBJ2-7; possibly TRBD1 for D (5 bases). Germline loops: CDR1 SGHNT, CDR2 YYREEE (reference sequence). CDR3 length equals 14 residues. V was shortened by 4 bases and J by 0 bases, with 11 bases between the two germline ends. The CDR3 reads CASSTDSSSYEQYF. Written as DNA, the CDR3 is TGTGCCAGCAGCACCGACAGTAGCTCCTACGAGCAGTACTTC.

This clone was detected once. This rearrangement joins TRBV5-6 to TRBJ2-1; 10 positions match TRBD2. Germline assignment: CDR1 SGHDT and CDR2 YYEEEE. The CDR3 has 15 amino acids. V lost 0 bases to trimming and J lost 9 bases; unmatched junction nucleotides: 6. The CDR3 DNA follows: TGTGCCAGCAGCTTGGTGGCTAGCGGGAGAGGTGAGCAGTTCTTC. Protein: CASSLVASGRGEQFF.

This chain joins TRBV18 and TRBJ2-5; no clear D. The CDR3 spans 11 residues. V lost 3 bases and J 4 bases, leaving 3 bases between the germline ends. Germline V lookup: CDR1 KGHSH, CDR2 LQKENI. CDR3 coding DNA: TGTGCCAGCTCACCGGCAGAGACCCAGTACTTC. It specifies CASSPAETQYF.

The chain uses TRBV6-5 and TRBJ1-2; TRBD1 matches 8 bases. The length of the CDR3 is 15 residues. The ends lost 4 bases at V and 4 bases at J; junction bases unmatched: 8. Germline CDR1 reads MNHEY; CDR2 reads SVGAGI. This chain's CDR3 is CASSSSTGALYGYTF. CDR3 nucleotides: TGTGCCAGCAGTTCCTCGACAGGGGCGCTCTATGGCTACACCTTC.

This chain connects TRBV5-4 to TRBJ2-1, with 10 nucleotides matching TRBD2. The CDR3 is 16 amino acids. In germline, CDR1 is SGHNT, CDR2 YYREEE (reference sequence). V trimming: 4 bases; J trimming: 4 bases; junction bases outside the gene matches: 8. This chain's CDR3 is CASSRRGLAEYNEQFF. The CDR3 bases are TGTGCCAGCAGCAGAAGAGGACTAGCGGAGTACAATGAGCAGTTCTTC.

The gene calls are TRBV29-1 and TRBJ2-7; no clear D gene. CDR1 is SQVTM and CDR2 is ANQGSEA in the germline V gene. The CDR3 has 14 amino acids. The V gene lost 5 bases and the J gene lost 3 bases, with 17 bases spanning the gap. CDR3 coding DNA: TGCAGCGTTAGGCTGGTGGACGGATACTACGAGCAGTACTTC. Protein: CSVRLVDGYYEQYF.

This chain connects TRBV5-1 to TRBJ1-3; 9 positions match TRBD1. The CDR3 is 15 residues long. CDR1 is SGHRS and CDR2 is YFSETQ in the germline V gene. The V gene end was trimmed by 2 bases and the J gene end by 4 bases; junction bases not matched to a gene: 4. Here the CDR3 DNA reads TGCGCCAGCAGCTTAGGGACAGGGAAAGGAAACACCATATATTTT. The encoded protein is CASSLGTGKGNTIYF.

This clone is a singleton in its sample. V is TRBV5-4 and J is TRBJ2-3; 13 nucleotides align to TRBD2. The germline CDR1 and CDR2 sequences are SGHNT and YYREEE (reference sequence). CDR3 length: 18 amino acids. With V trimmed by 4 bases and J by 2 bases, 10 bases remained unmatched. In DNA, the CDR3 is TGTGCCAGCAGCGGGGGGACTAGCGGGGTTCTATTCACAGATACGCAGTATTTT. Protein sequence: CASSGGTSGVLFTDTQYF.

This chain links TRBV24-1 with TRBJ2-1, with TRBD1 identical over 7 bases. Losses at the gene ends were 4 bases for V and 6 bases for J; bases not matched to a gene: 5. The germline gives CDR1 KGHDR, CDR2 SFDVKD. The CDR3 length is 14 residues. This CDR3 is CATSDPTGSNEQFF. The CDR3 nucleotides are TGTGCCACCAGTGACCCGACAGGGTCCAATGAGCAGTTCTTC.

The V gene is TRBV2, the J gene TRBJ1-1; 7 nucleotides match TRBD1. CDR3 length: 15 residues. Looked up from germline, CDR1 is SNHLY and CDR2 is FYNNEI. V shed 6 bases and J 0 bases; nucleotides not matched to a gene: 7. CDR3 DNA sequence: TGTGCCAGCAGGCGGGACAGCCGTATGAACACTGAAGCTTTCTTT. This encodes CASRRDSRMNTEAFF.

The rearrangement joins TRBV5-1 to TRBJ2-1; 9 positions match TRBD2. V was pared by 2 bases and J by 0 bases, with 6 bases of the junction left unmatched. CDR3 size: 17 residues. From germline, CDR1 is SGHRS and CDR2 YFSETQ. The CDR3 DNA follows: TGCGCCAGCAGCTTACTAGCGGGTCTTAGCTCCTACAATGAGCAGTTCTTC. Translated: CASSLLAGLSSYNEQFF.

The chain employs TRBV5-4 and TRBJ1-1; the D is unclear. The CDR3 loop spans 15 amino acids. With 0 bases removed from V and 3 bases from J, the gap between germline ends came to 12 bases. Germline CDR1 SGHNT, CDR2 YYREEE (reference sequence). The CDR3 loop is CASSLVPSQDTEAFF. As DNA, the CDR3 is TGTGCCAGCAGCTTGGTGCCGAGCCAGGACACTGAAGCTTTCTTT.

This clone showed up just once. This chain joins TRBV7-6 and TRBJ1-1, with a tentative D call TRBD1 (6 bases). V lost 1 base and J lost 4, with 22 bases in between. The germline gives CDR1 SGHVS, CDR2 FNYEAQ. This CDR3 has 18 residues. CDR3 region: CASSLGNRGWGSGTEAFF. CDR3 DNA: TGTGCCAGCAGCTTAGGGAATAGGGGGTGGGGGAGCGGCACTGAAGCTTTCTTT.

This chain links TRBV7-2 with TRBJ1-2, with no clear D. The CDR3 covers 15 residues. Germline V gene sequence: CDR1 SGHTA, CDR2 FQGNSA. The germline V and J ends were trimmed by 4 bases and 4 bases, with 16 bases remaining between them. CDR3 sequence: CASSSRVITRYGYTF. For the CDR3, the DNA is TGTGCCAGCAGCTCCCGGGTCATCACGCGCTATGGCTACACCTTC.

CDR3 in amino acids: CASSSGTTGSWINGYTF. The CDR3 region has the DNA TGTGCCAGCAGCTCCGGAACAACAGGGTCTTGGATTAATGGCTACACCTTC. This chain links TRBV5-6 with TRBJ1-2; TRBD1 is a possible D gene (6 bases). Germline V gives CDR1 SGHDT, CDR2 YYEEEE. This CDR3 contains 17 residues. V dropped 3 bases and J dropped 6 bases, with 24 bases sitting between them.

The J gene is TRBJ1-3, the V gene TRBV19; the D gene is possibly TRBD1 (5 bases). Looked up from germline, CDR1 is LNHDA and CDR2 is SQIVND (reference sequence). The CDR3 covers 16 residues. The germline V and J ends were trimmed by 6 bases and 0 bases, with 15 bases remaining between them. CDR3 bases: TGTGCCAGTAGGCTCGTTGGGGCCGCCTCTGGAAACACCATATATTTT. Translating it yields CASRLVGAASGNTIYF. Together with reference TRBV19 and TRBJ1-3, the CDR3 gives the full variable domain: DGGITQSPKYLFRKEGQNVTLSCEQNLNHDAMYWYRQDPGQGLRLIYYSQIVNDFQKGDIAEGYSVSREKKESFPLTVTSAQKNPTAFYLCASRLVGAASGNTIYFGEGSWLTVV.

This clone was found once. V is TRBV5-1 and J is TRBJ1-6, with 7 nucleotides matching TRBD1. V lost 0 bases to trimming and J lost 9 bases; unmatched junction nucleotides: 9. The germline V gene has CDR1 SGHRS and CDR2 YFSETQ. The CDR3 totals 16 residues. The chain's CDR3 is CASSLDGQASLSPLHF. The CDR3 DNA is TGCGCCAGCAGCTTGGACGGACAGGCTTCCCTTTCACCCCTCCACTTT.

The genes are TRBV4-3 and TRBJ1-6, with no clear D. V was shortened by 0 bases and J by 9 bases, with 9 bases between the two germline ends. The CDR3 is 14 residues long. Germline V gene lookup returns CDR1 LGHNA and CDR2 YSLEER. The CDR3 bases are TGCGCCAGCAGCCAAGATCGTTTCAGTTCACCCCTCCACTTT. Translated: CASSQDRFSSPLHF.

The count of this clone is one. J is TRBJ1-2 and V is TRBV6-5, with D uncertain. V was cut by 5 bases and J by 4 bases, with 17 bases left in between. Germline V lookup: CDR1 MNHEY, CDR2 SVGAGI. The CDR3 has 15 residues. CDR3 protein: CASSNRPSPGYGYTF. DNA of the CDR3: TGTGCCAGCAGTAACCGCCCCTCTCCGGGCTATGGCTACACCTTC.

The J gene is TRBJ2-5, the V gene TRBV7-3; 14 bases align to TRBD2. J was trimmed by 3 bases and V by 5 bases; bases with no gene match: 5. Germline loops: CDR1 SGHTA, CDR2 FQGTGA. This CDR3 has 16 amino acids. The CDR3 sequence: CASSTQGLAGEETQYF. Here the CDR3 DNA reads TGTGCCAGCAGCACCCAGGGACTAGCGGGGGAAGAGACCCAGTACTTC.

This clone was counted once. This chain connects TRBV20-1 to TRBJ2-1; 9 bases line up with TRBD2. CDR1 and CDR2 (germline): DFQATT, SNEGSKA (reference sequence). V shed 3 bases and J 6 bases; nucleotides not matched to a gene: 6. CDR3 length: 14 amino acids. The DNA for the CDR3 is TGCAGTGCTAGTAATAGCGGGAGTCTCAATGAGCAGTTCTTC. It translates to CSASNSGSLNEQFF.

The V call is TRBV29-1, the J call TRBJ2-1; 9 bases agree with TRBD1. The CDR3 length is 15 residues. Trimming at V came to 6 bases and at J to 7 bases, leaving 13 bases not matched to a gene. Germline-derived CDR1 and CDR2 are SQVTM and ANQGSEA. The CDR3: CSVHPGTGFVNEQFF. The DNA for the CDR3 is TGCAGCGTCCATCCGGGGACAGGGTTTGTAAATGAGCAGTTCTTC.

The CDR3 DNA follows: TGTGCCAGTAATCCCGGGACGGGTAACTATGGCTACACCTTC. It codes for CASNPGTGNYGYTF. The chain recombines TRBV19 with TRBJ1-2, with TRBD1 as a possible D gene (5 bases). The CDR3 spans 14 residues. V shed 7 bases and J shed 1 base, with 13 bases lying between them. Germline CDR1 and CDR2: LNHDA and SQIVND (reference sequence).

The V gene is TRBV5-1, the J gene TRBJ2-2; 9 bases align to TRBD1. The CDR3 runs to 15 residues. From germline, CDR1 is SGHRS and CDR2 YFSETQ. With V trimmed by 3 bases and J by 3 bases, 3 bases remained unmatched. This CDR3 reads CASSSRTGDTGELFF. The CDR3, as DNA: TGCGCCAGCAGCTCCCGGACAGGGGACACCGGGGAGCTGTTTTTT.

This chain links TRBV5-4 with TRBJ2-2; possibly TRBD1 or TRBD2 for D (6 bases each). Per the germline V gene, CDR1 is SGHNT and CDR2 is YYREEE (reference sequence). Between the trimmed V and J ends, which lost 4 bases and 4 bases, there was a span of 14 bases. CDR3 length: 15 amino acids. Here the CDR3 DNA reads TGTGCCAGCAGCATAAGACCGGGGGCCACCGGGGAGCTGTTTTTT. Amino acid sequence: CASSIRPGATGELFF.

J is TRBJ1-4 and V is TRBV12-3 or TRBV12-4; 10 nucleotides line up with TRBD1. The CDR3 contains 12 residues. DNA for the CDR3: TGTGCGACGGGGGACAGGGGTGAAAAACTGTTTTTT. Protein sequence: CATGDRGEKLFF.

The V and J genes are TRBV27 and TRBJ1-1; TRBD1 matches at 9 bases. J gave up 4 bases and V 4 bases, and 7 bases lay outside the gene matches. The CDR3 extends over 15 amino acids. CDR1 and CDR2 from the germline V gene are MNHEY and SMNVEV (reference sequence). The CDR3 loop reads CASSSRDRARTEAFF. The CDR3 DNA reads TGTGCCAGCAGTTCCCGGGACAGGGCACGCACTGAAGCTTTCTTT.

The J gene is TRBJ2-3, the V gene TRBV6-5, with 7 bases aligning to TRBD2. J was trimmed by 3 bases and V by 7 bases; bases with no gene match: 7. This CDR3 comprises 14 residues. Germline-derived CDR1 and CDR2 are MNHEY and SVGAGI. The DNA of the CDR3 is TGTGCCAGCAAGGGAGGGACCCGAACAGATACGCAGTATTTT. This codes for CASKGGTRTDTQYF.

The rearrangement uses TRBV19 and TRBJ1-1; D unclear. V was pared by 4 bases and J by 1 base, with 13 bases between. The length of the CDR3 is 15 residues. Germline V gene data show CDR1 as LNHDA and CDR2 as SQIVND (reference sequence). This CDR3 is CASSTPREANTEAFF. CDR3 in DNA: TGTGCCAGTAGTACCCCGCGTGAAGCGAACACTGAAGCTTTCTTT.